This T cell receptor beta chain was identified in a study of patients and donors after allogeneic stem cell transplantation. This clonotype occurred a few times. TCRdb reprocessed the RT-PCR reads via MiXCR and lists one record per CDR3 protein. The sample lists 920,000 or so distinct CDR3 sequences, about a sixth occurring once. Sequencing input: blood, either unsorted or a sorted T cell fraction (not recorded which). The clonotype originates from a human donor who was either an allogeneic HSCT recipient or a stem cell or donor lymphocyte infusion donor (not recorded which). It is not recorded whose cells these are; they may come from a transplant donor.

The CDR3 loop reads CAWRLDYEQYF. Here the CDR3 DNA reads TGTGCCTGGAGACTTGACTACGAGCAGTACTTC. The V gene is TRBV30, the J gene TRBJ2-7; D not certain. The V end lost 3 bases, the J end lost 3 bases, and 6 bases lay between the germline ends. This CDR3 has 11 residues. The germline CDR1 and CDR2 sequences are GTSNPN and SVGIG (reference sequence).